Sequencing of this T cell receptor (beta chain) was carried out in a study of T cells in localized non-small cell lung cancer. General observations from the study: The tumor had only one region sequenced, so heterogeneity remains possible. Within adjacent lung there appeared a median around 57 of the top 100 tumor clones. Uninvolved adjacent lung, not tumor, had the highest T cell clonality.

This CDR3 comprises 15 residues. Germline CDR1 is SGHKS and CDR2 is YYEKEE (reference sequence). With 0 bases removed from V and 1 base from J, the gap between germline ends came to 10 bases. A note on this clone: What it recognizes is unknown.

Sequenced by immunoSEQ multiplex PCR; TCRdb stores in-frame clones only, minus some. Among 58,000 or so clones listed, approximately 87% were seen once. V gene TRBV5-5 combines with J gene TRBJ1-1, with a tentative D call TRBD1 (5 bases). This receptor was obtained from a woman aged 40-75 years with stage I lung adenocarcinoma. The starting material was peripheral blood, obtained before any cancer treatment. Here the CDR3 DNA reads TGTGCCAGCAGCTTGGTTGGGGGGTGGAACACTGAAGCTTTCTTT. This codes for CASSLVGGWNTEAFF. The entire variable domain, with the rest obtained from reference TRBV5-5 and TRBJ1-1, is as follows: DAGVTQSPTHLIKTRGQQVTLRCSPISGHKSVSWYQQVLGQGPQFIFQYYEKEERGRGNFPDRFSARQFPNYSSELNVNALLLGDSALYLCASSLVGGWNTEAFFGQGTRLTVV.